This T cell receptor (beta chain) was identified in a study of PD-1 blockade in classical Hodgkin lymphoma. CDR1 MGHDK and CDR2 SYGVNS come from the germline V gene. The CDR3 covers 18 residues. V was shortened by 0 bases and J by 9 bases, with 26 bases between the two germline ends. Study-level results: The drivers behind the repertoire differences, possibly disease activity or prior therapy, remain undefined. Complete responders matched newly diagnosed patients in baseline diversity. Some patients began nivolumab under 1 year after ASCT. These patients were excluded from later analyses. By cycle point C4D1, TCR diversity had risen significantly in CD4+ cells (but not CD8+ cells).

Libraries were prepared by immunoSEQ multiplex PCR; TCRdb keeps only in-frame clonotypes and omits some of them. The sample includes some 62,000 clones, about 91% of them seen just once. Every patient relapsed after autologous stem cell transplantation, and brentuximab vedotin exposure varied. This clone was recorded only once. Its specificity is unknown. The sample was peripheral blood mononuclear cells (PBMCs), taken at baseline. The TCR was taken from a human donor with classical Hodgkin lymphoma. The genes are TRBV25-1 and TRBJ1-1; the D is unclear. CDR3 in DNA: TGTGCCAGCAGTGAATATTGGGCCCCACGTGGGGAAATTGTACAAGCTTTCTTT. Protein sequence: CASSEYWAPRGEIVQAFF.